The 6 T cell receptor beta chains presented below share a single source sample, sequenced in a study of T cells in Graves' hyperthyroidism and ophthalmopathy. RNA transcripts yielded amplified TCR beta CDR3 regions. The TCR CDR3 was amplified in a first-round RT-PCR using the HTBI primer set. One entry per CDR3 protein, called by TCRdb with MiXCR from the multiplex PCR reads. This table holds about 540,000 distinct CDR3 sequences, around 46% found once. The sequenced material came from peripheral blood or thyroid tissue (not recorded which). The source is a woman aged 18-29 years with Graves' hyperthyroidism.

This clonotype was detected ten times or more. This rearrangement joins TRBV10-3 to TRBJ1-4; D is ambiguous. The V end lost 6 bases, the J end lost 3 bases, and 11 bases lay between the germline ends. CDR3 length: 14 residues. Germline assignment: CDR1 ENHRY and CDR2 SYGVKD. The CDR3 sequence: CAISREPANEKLFF. The CDR3 DNA sequence: TGTGCCATCAGCCGGGAGCCCGCTAATGAAAAACTGTTTTTT.

The CDR3 spells CAWGSGYGYTF. Written as DNA, the CDR3 is TGTGCCTGGGGTTCCGGCTATGGCTACACCTTC. The chain uses TRBV5-4 and TRBJ1-2, with D unclear. In germline, CDR1 is SGHNT, CDR2 YYREEE (reference sequence). The CDR3 has 11 residues. Deletions cut 10 bases from V and 4 bases from J, with 11 bases between.

This clonotype was seen at least ten times. This chain joins TRBV29-1 and TRBJ1-5, with 8 bases that match TRBD1. CDR3 length: 15 amino acids. Germline trimming cut 4 bases from V and 4 bases from J; bases unmatched to any gene: 9. Germline values: CDR1 SQVTM, CDR2 ANQGSEA. The CDR3 nucleotides read TGCAGCGTTGCGACCCGGACAGGGAGGAATCAGCCCCAGCATTTT. It yields the protein CSVATRTGRNQPQHF.

This chain uses TRBV7-3 with TRBJ1-2; TRBD1 might be the D (6 bases). V lost 5 bases to trimming and J lost 8 bases, with 15 bases between them. Germline-derived CDR1 and CDR2 are SGHTA and FQGTGA. This CDR3 comprises 13 residues. The CDR3: CASSQGGGKGYTF. The CDR3 bases are TGTGCCAGCAGCCAAGGGGGGGGAAAGGGCTACACCTTC.

In this sample, this clonotype turned up many times. This chain connects TRBV25-1 to TRBJ2-7, with a possible D match to TRBD1 (6 bases). V dropped 1 base and J dropped 0 bases, with 13 bases sitting between them. Germline V CDR1 and CDR2: MGHDK, SYGVNS. CDR3 length: 16 amino acids. CDR3 amino acids: CASSESMDSLSYEQYF. The CDR3 DNA is TGTGCCAGCAGTGAATCGATGGACAGCCTCTCCTACGAGCAGTACTTC.

There are many counts of this clonotype. V usage is TRBV29-1 and J usage is TRBJ1-2; D may be TRBD1 (5 bases). Trimming stripped 0 bases from V and 4 bases from J, with 15 bases between. Germline-derived CDR1 and CDR2 are SQVTM and ANQGSEA. The CDR3 runs 15 residues. CDR3 residues: CSVEDARDGVYGYTF. CDR3 nucleotides: TGCAGCGTTGAAGATGCCAGGGATGGGGTCTATGGCTACACCTTC.